These 29 T cell receptor beta chains were sequenced from one sample in a study of T-cell memory formation after mild COVID-19. From the 5' RACE reads, TCRdb called clonotypes with MiXCR, one entry per CDR3 protein. The table shows some 440,000 distinct CDR3 sequences, with roughly 25% occurring only once. Sequenced sample: PBMCs or a T cell subset sorted from them (not recorded which). These receptors were obtained from an adult woman who had mild COVID-19 (a few samples of this study predate the infection). Cell type and time point are not known.

This chain joins TRBV5-1 and TRBJ1-3; D is unclear. This CDR3 has 15 amino acids. Germline CDR1 and CDR2: SGHRS and YFSETQ. V was trimmed by 4 bases and J by 2 bases, leaving 13 bases between them. This CDR3 reads CASSLNYGAGNTIYF. Written as DNA, the CDR3 is TGCGCCAGCAGCCTCAATTATGGGGCTGGAAACACCATATATTTT.

This clonotype was counted only a few times. This chain connects TRBV5-1 to TRBJ1-1, with 8 bases that match TRBD1. There are 14 residues in the CDR3. V shed 0 bases, J shed 3 bases, and the junction held 1 base outside the gene matches. Germline V gives CDR1 SGHRS, CDR2 YFSETQ. This CDR3 is CASSLAGGHTEAFF. The CDR3 bases are TGCGCCAGCAGCTTGGCAGGGGGCCACACTGAAGCTTTCTTT.

The chain couples TRBV20-1 to TRBJ2-3, with D tentatively TRBD2 (6 bases). V lost 2 bases and J lost 0, with 15 bases in between. CDR3 length equals 16 residues. Germline V gene sequence: CDR1 DFQATT, CDR2 SNEGSKA (reference sequence). The CDR3 DNA reads as TGCAGTGCTAGACCCGGGAGATCAATTAGCACAGATACGCAGTATTTT. Amino acid sequence: CSARPGRSISTDTQYF.

This clonotype has a handful of counts. The chain employs TRBV7-2 and TRBJ2-7; tentatively, D is TRBD1 (6 bases). V lost 6 bases, J lost 0 bases, and 15 bases lay in between. Germline loops: CDR1 SGHTA, CDR2 FQGNSA. The length of the CDR3 is 15 residues. The CDR3 sequence: CASSRTADTSYEQYF. The CDR3 DNA is TGTGCCAGCAGTAGGACAGCAGACACCTCCTACGAGCAGTACTTC. Full variable domain (missing parts from reference TRBV7-2 and TRBJ2-7): GAGVSQSPSNKVTEKGKDVELRCDPISGHTALYWYRQSLGQGLEFLIYFQGNSAPDKSGLPSDRFSAERTGGSVSTLTIQRTQQEDSAVYLCASSRTADTSYEQYFGPGTRLTVT.

This chain uses TRBV9 with TRBJ2-2; 9 bases map to TRBD1. The CDR3 is 15 residues long. Per germline, CDR1 SGDLS and CDR2 YYNGEE. With 0 bases clipped from V and 6 bases from J, the junction kept 3 bases outside the gene matches. CDR3 nucleotides: TGTGCCAGCAGCGTAGGGACAGGGGCGTCCGGGGAGCTGTTTTTT. Amino acid sequence: CASSVGTGASGELFF. Filled out from reference TRBV9 and TRBJ2-2, the complete variable domain reads DSGVTQTPKHLITATGQRVTLRCSPRSGDLSVYWYQQSLDQGLQFLIQYYNGEERAKGNILERFSAQQFPDLHSELNLSSLELGDSALYFCASSVGTGASGELFFGEGSRLTVL.

This clonotype occurred a few times. V usage is TRBV7-2 and J usage is TRBJ2-6; D is undetermined. Per germline, CDR1 SGHTA and CDR2 FQGNSA. Trimming stripped 2 bases from V and 2 bases from J, with 1 base between. The CDR3 is 13 residues long. CDR3 nucleotides: TGTGCCAGCAGCTTAACTGGGGCCAACGTCCTGACTTTC. It encodes CASSLTGANVLTF.

CDR3 region: CASSQVWGGPPYEQYF. The DNA for the CDR3 is TGCGCCAGCAGCCAAGTCTGGGGGGGGCCCCCCTACGAGCAGTACTTC. V gene TRBV4-1 combines with J gene TRBJ2-7; D possibly corresponds to TRBD2 (7 bases). The CDR3 covers 16 residues. Looked up from germline, CDR1 is MGHRA and CDR2 is YSYEKL. Deletions cut 1 base from V and 2 bases from J, with 15 bases between.

This clonotype was recorded many times. The chain is built from TRBV7-2 and TRBJ1-1; D remains unclear. The CDR3 runs 13 residues. Germline CDR1 SGHTA, CDR2 FQGNSA. Trimming pared 2 bases from V and 1 base from J, leaving 5 bases between. CDR3 loop: CASSLHQNTEAFF. Here the CDR3 DNA reads TGTGCCAGCAGCTTACATCAGAACACTGAAGCTTTCTTT.

CDR3 protein: CASSQVVGPAYEQYF. CDR3 nucleotides: TGTGCCAGCAGCCAAGTCGTGGGGCCGGCCTACGAGCAGTACTTC. The chain is built from TRBV3-1 and TRBJ2-7, with D possibly being TRBD1 (5 bases). CDR3 length: 15 amino acids. Germline V CDR1 and CDR2: LGHDT, YNNKEL (reference sequence). The germline V and J ends were trimmed by 1 base and 2 bases, with 12 bases remaining between them.

V gene TRBV29-1 combines with J gene TRBJ1-1; TRBD1 aligns across 8 bases. V was pared by 7 bases and J by 4 bases, with 11 bases of the junction left unmatched. The CDR3 is 14 residues long. CDR1 SQVTM and CDR2 ANQGSEA come from the germline V gene. CDR3 sequence reads: CSAGYPDRATEAFF. The CDR3 coding sequence is TGCAGCGCTGGGTACCCGGACAGGGCCACTGAAGCTTTCTTT.

This chain uses TRBV6-1 with TRBJ2-3; 9 bases are a match to TRBD1. The V and J ends lost 6 bases and 6 bases, in that order; junction bases with no gene match: 16. CDR1 MNHNS and CDR2 SASEGT come from the germline V gene. CDR3 length: 17 amino acids. DNA of the CDR3: TGTGCCAGCAGACCCTTTACAGGGGGCGAGAGGATGGATACGCAGTATTTT. Its translation: CASRPFTGGERMDTQYF.

The chain is built from TRBV4-3 and TRBJ2-1, with TRBD2 matching 8 bases. The trim removed 0 bases at V and 8 bases at J, leaving 9 bases unmatched. CDR3 length: 16 residues. Germline V gene lookup returns CDR1 LGHNA and CDR2 YSLEER. CDR3 residues: CASSQDEAGGSHEQFF. The CDR3 nucleotides are TGCGCCAGCAGCCAAGATGAGGCGGGAGGTTCGCATGAGCAGTTCTTC.

Only a few counts were recorded for this clonotype. The chain couples TRBV5-1 to TRBJ2-1; 11 bases agree with TRBD2. Unmatched junction bases numbered 5, after V lost 4 bases and J lost 5 bases. Germline V gene lookup returns CDR1 SGHRS and CDR2 YFSETQ. This CDR3 has 15 residues. In DNA, the CDR3 is TGCGCCAGCAGCACCGGGACTAGCGGAAACAATGAGCAGTTCTTC. Its translation is CASSTGTSGNNEQFF.

The sample holds a few counts of this clonotype. V and J are TRBV13 and TRBJ1-1; D is undetermined. Per germline, CDR1 PRHDT and CDR2 FYEKMQ (reference sequence). This CDR3 contains 13 residues. Trimming cost V 4 bases and J 4 bases, with 10 bases left between them. The CDR3 coding sequence is TGTGCCAGCAGCTCGGGATTCGGCACTGAAGCTTTCTTT. Its protein is CASSSGFGTEAFF. The full variable domain, rest sourced from reference TRBV13 and TRBJ1-1, is AAGVIQSPRHLIKEKRETATLKCYPIPRHDTVYWYQQGPGQDPQFLISFYEKMQSDKGSIPDRFSAQQFSDYHSELNMSSLELGDSALYFCASSSGFGTEAFFGQGTRLTVV.

This chain's CDR3 is CASSQQGFGETQYF. The CDR3 DNA sequence: TGTGCCAGCAGCCAACAGGGATTCGGGGAGACCCAGTACTTC. J is TRBJ2-5 and V is TRBV6-5; tentatively, D is TRBD1 (6 bases). The ends were cut back, 6 bases at V and 5 bases at J, with 16 bases in the middle. Germline CDR1 reads MNHEY; CDR2 reads SVGAGI. The CDR3 is 14 residues long.

The table lists this clonotype with a few counts. This CDR3 is CASSSSMGQPEAFF. CDR3 DNA: TGTGCCAGCAGTTCCTCCATGGGACAGCCCGAAGCTTTCTTT. This chain uses TRBV27 with TRBJ1-1; 7 bases are a match to TRBD1. The germline V gene encodes CDR1 MNHEY and CDR2 SMNVEV (reference sequence). This CDR3 has 14 residues. With 4 bases clipped from V and 8 bases from J, the junction kept 10 bases outside the gene matches.

This clonotype was recorded once. The gene calls are TRBV5-1 and TRBJ2-7; TRBD2 might be the D (5 bases). From germline, CDR1 is SGHRS and CDR2 YFSETQ. Trimming left V 2 bases short and J 3 bases short, with 12 bases between. The CDR3 spans 14 residues. The CDR3 DNA reads as TGCGCCAGCAGCTTCCTGGGAGTGGGCTACGAGCAGTACTTC. As protein: CASSFLGVGYEQYF.

V usage is TRBV6-2 or TRBV6-3 and J usage is TRBJ1-5, with 10 nucleotides matching TRBD1. This CDR3 spans 14 amino acids. Germline trimming cut 9 bases from V and 7 bases from J; bases unmatched to any gene: 9. Germline V gene lookup returns CDR1 MNHEY and CDR2 SVGEGT. Here the CDR3 DNA reads TGTGCCAGGATGGGACAGGGGCGGGAGCAGCCCCAGCATTTT. It is translated as CARMGQGREQPQHF.

This clonotype was observed a handful of times. The chain joins TRBV4-1 to TRBJ1-2, with D unclear. Trimming removed 3 bases at V and 8 bases at J, with 10 bases between. Per germline, CDR1 MGHRA and CDR2 YSYEKL. CDR3 size: 12 residues. The CDR3 DNA is TGCGCCAGCAGCCATCCAGGTCGAGGCTACACCTTC. It specifies CASSHPGRGYTF.

This sequence joins TRBV18 and TRBJ1-2; D unresolved. Between the trimmed V and J ends, which lost 3 bases and 6 bases, there was a span of 11 bases. Germline V gene data show CDR1 as KGHSH and CDR2 as LQKENI. The CDR3 extends over 13 amino acids. For the CDR3, the DNA is TGTGCCAGCTCACCCTTCGAAAGCGATGGCTACACCTTC. Protein product: CASSPFESDGYTF.

This clonotype was recorded only once. The chain recombines TRBV29-1 with TRBJ2-7, with a weak D call TRBD1 (5 bases). This CDR3 has 13 residues. Per the germline V gene, CDR1 is SQVTM and CDR2 is ANQGSEA. The V and J ends lost 3 bases and 1 base respectively, with 10 bases between them. CDR3 region: CSVEDTASYEQYF. In DNA form, the CDR3 reads TGCAGCGTTGAGGACACCGCTTCCTACGAGCAGTACTTC.

The chain joins TRBV7-3 to TRBJ2-1, with TRBD2 matching 11 bases. The germline V gene encodes CDR1 SGHTA and CDR2 FQGTGA. This CDR3 spans 15 amino acids. J was trimmed by 6 bases and V by 4 bases; bases with no gene match: 5. This CDR3 reads CASSSRLAGSNEQFF. DNA for the CDR3: TGTGCCAGCAGCTCTCGACTAGCGGGAAGCAATGAGCAGTTCTTC.

The J gene is TRBJ2-3, the V gene TRBV6-5, with 9 nucleotides matching TRBD2. Germline V gene data show CDR1 as MNHEY and CDR2 as SVGAGI. The CDR3 spans 16 residues. Trimming at V came to 8 bases and at J to 4 bases, leaving 13 bases not matched to a gene. The CDR3 DNA reads as TGTGCCAGCCGTATTCGGATAGCGGGAGTGGCAGATACGCAGTATTTT. Translated: CASRIRIAGVADTQYF.

The rearrangement joins TRBV29-1 to TRBJ2-1; D uncertain. Germline V gene data show CDR1 as SQVTM and CDR2 as ANQGSEA. The CDR3 has 15 amino acids. Trimming removed 2 bases from V and 0 bases from J, with 11 bases in between. CDR3 residues: CSVELWASSYNEQFF. The CDR3 region has the DNA TGCAGCGTTGAATTGTGGGCCAGCTCCTACAATGAGCAGTTCTTC.

This clonotype showed up just a few times. The rearrangement links TRBV3-1 to TRBJ2-7; TRBD1 matches at 7 bases. The germline V gene encodes CDR1 LGHDT and CDR2 YNNKEL (reference sequence). V trimming: 4 bases; J trimming: 4 bases; junction bases outside the gene matches: 13. The length of the CDR3 is 16 residues. The CDR3 loop is CASSPTRGQSLYEQYF. In DNA form, the CDR3 reads TGTGCCAGCAGCCCAACTCGGGGACAGAGCTTATACGAGCAGTACTTC.

Concerning this clonotype itself: Mismatch with germline at one junction end may stem from a read error. The rearrangement links TRBV12-3 or TRBV12-4 to TRBJ2-1; D gene uncertain. CDR3 length: 13 residues. In nucleotides, the CDR3 is TGTGCCAGCAGTTTAAACTCCCACAATGAGCAGTTCTTC. Protein product: CASSLNSHNEQFF.

The chain carries TRBV12-3 or TRBV12-4 and TRBJ1-5, with unresolved D. The V gene lost 4 bases and the J gene lost 7 bases, with 8 bases spanning the gap. This CDR3 comprises 12 residues. CDR3 nucleotides: TGTGCCAGCAGTTCGACCGCCCAGCCCCAGCATTTT. This encodes CASSSTAQPQHF.

The V call is TRBV11-1, the J call TRBJ1-2, with 7 bases fitting TRBD1. This CDR3 is built from 15 residues. J gave up 6 bases and V 4 bases, and 11 bases lay outside the gene matches. Germline V CDR1 and CDR2: SGHAT, FQDESV (reference sequence). The CDR3, as DNA: TGTGCCAGCAGCTCCAAACGACAGGGCCGGGATGGCTACACCTTC. Its translation is CASSSKRQGRDGYTF.

This clonotype was observed a few times. The chain uses TRBV11-2 and TRBJ1-1; D is ambiguous. Germline V gene sequence: CDR1 SGHAT, CDR2 FQNNGV. The CDR3 is 13 amino acids. V gave up 1 base and J gave up 6 bases, with 9 bases separating them. The CDR3 here is CASSLVEKSEAFF. CDR3 bases: TGTGCCAGCAGCTTAGTTGAGAAGTCTGAAGCTTTCTTT.